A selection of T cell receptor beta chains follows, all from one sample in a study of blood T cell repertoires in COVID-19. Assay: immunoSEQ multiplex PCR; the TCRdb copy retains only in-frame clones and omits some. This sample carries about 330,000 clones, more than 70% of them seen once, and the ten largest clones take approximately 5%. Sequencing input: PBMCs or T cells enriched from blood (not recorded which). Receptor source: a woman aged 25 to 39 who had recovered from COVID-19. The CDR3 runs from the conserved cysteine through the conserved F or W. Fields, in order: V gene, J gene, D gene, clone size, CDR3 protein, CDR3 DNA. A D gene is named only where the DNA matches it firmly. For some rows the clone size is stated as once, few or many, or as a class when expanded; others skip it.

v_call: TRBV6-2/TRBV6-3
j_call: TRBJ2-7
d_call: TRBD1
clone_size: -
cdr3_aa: CASSAPRDRGTYEQYF
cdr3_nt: TGTGCCAGCAGTGCCCCCCGGGACAGGGGCACCTACGAGCAGTACTTC

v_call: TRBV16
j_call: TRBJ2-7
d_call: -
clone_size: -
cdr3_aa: CASSLFGGSYEQYF
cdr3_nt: TGTGCCAGCAGCCTCTTCGGGGGATCCTACGAGCAGTACTTC

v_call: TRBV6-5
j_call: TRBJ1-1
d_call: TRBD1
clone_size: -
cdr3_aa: CASGRGPSLNTEAFF
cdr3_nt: TGTGCCAGCGGCAGGGGGCCTTCCTTGAACACTGAAGCTTTCTTT

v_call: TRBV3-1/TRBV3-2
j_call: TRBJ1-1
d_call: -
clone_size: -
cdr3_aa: CASSQTGSGTEAFF
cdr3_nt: TGTGCCAGCAGCCAAACAGGGTCTGGCACTGAAGCTTTCTTT

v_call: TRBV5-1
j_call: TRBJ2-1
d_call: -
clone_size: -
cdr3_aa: CASSLDATHNEQFF
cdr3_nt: TGCGCCAGCAGCTTGGACGCGACTCACAATGAGCAGTTCTTC

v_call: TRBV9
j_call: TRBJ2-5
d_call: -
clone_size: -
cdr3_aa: CASSVGGETQYF
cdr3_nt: TGTGCCAGCAGCGTAGGAGGGGAGACCCAGTACTTC

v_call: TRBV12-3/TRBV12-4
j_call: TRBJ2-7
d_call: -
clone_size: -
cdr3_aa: CASSRTGEQYF
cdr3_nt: TGTGCCAGCAGTAGGACTGGCGAGCAGTACTTC

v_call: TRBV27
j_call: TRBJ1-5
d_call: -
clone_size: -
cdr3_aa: CASRRGAGNQPQHF
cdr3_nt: TGTGCCAGCAGGCGGGGGGCTGGCAATCAGCCCCAGCATTTT

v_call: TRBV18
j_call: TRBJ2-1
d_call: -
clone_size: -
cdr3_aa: CASSPPSGHEQFF
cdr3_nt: TGTGCCAGCTCACCACCGAGCGGCCATGAGCAGTTCTTC

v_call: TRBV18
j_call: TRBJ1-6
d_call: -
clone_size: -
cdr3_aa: CASSPQESYNSPLHF
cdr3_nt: TGTGCCAGCTCACCACAGGAGTCCTATAATTCACCCCTCCACTTT

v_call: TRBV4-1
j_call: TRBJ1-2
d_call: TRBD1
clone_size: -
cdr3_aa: CASRNQGAGYGYTF
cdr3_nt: TGCGCCAGCAGGAATCAGGGGGCAGGCTATGGCTACACCTTC

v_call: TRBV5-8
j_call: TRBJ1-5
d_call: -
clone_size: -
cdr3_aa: CASSLASANQPQHF
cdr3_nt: TGTGCCAGCAGCTTGGCGAGCGCCAATCAGCCCCAGCATTTT

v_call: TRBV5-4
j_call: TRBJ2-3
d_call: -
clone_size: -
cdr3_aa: CASSPDYRTDTQYF
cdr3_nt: TGTGCCAGCAGCCCGGACTACAGGACAGATACGCAGTATTTT

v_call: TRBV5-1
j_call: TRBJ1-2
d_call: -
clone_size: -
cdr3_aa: CASSQGQNYGYTF
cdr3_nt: TGCGCCAGCAGCCAAGGACAGAACTATGGCTACACCTTC

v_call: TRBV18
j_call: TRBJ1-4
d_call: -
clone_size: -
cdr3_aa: CASARDINEKLFF
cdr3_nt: TGTGCCAGCGCCCGGGACATTAATGAAAAACTGTTTTTT

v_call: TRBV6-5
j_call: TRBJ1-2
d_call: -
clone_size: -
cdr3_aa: CASSYLAGSNYGYTF
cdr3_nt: TGTGCCAGCAGTTACCTCGCAGGGTCCAACTATGGCTACACCTTC

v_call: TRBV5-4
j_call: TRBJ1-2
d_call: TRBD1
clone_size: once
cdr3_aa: CASSLDPQGAGYGYTF
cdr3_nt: TGTGCCAGCAGCTTAGACCCACAGGGGGCCGGCTATGGCTACACCTTC

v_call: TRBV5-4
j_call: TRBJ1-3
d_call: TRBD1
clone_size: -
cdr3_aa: CASSRGQGPGNTIYF
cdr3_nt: TGTGCCAGCAGCCGTGGACAGGGGCCTGGAAACACCATATATTTT

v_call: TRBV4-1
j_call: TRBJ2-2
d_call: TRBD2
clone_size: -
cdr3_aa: CASSQGDSGVANTGELFF
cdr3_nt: TGCGCCAGCAGCCAAGGTGATAGCGGGGTCGCGAACACCGGGGAGCTGTTTTTT

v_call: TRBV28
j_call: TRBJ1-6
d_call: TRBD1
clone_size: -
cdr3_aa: CASRTGTGGPYNSPLHF
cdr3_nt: TGTGCCAGCAGAACCGGGACAGGAGGACCCTATAATTCACCCCTCCACTTT

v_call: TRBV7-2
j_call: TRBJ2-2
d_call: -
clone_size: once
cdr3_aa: CASSYRSGNTGELFF
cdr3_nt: TGTGCCAGCAGCTACCGATCAGGGAACACCGGGGAGCTGTTTTTT

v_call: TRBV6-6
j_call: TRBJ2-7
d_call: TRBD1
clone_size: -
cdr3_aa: CASSYAGTGVYEQYF
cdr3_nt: TGTGCCAGCAGTTACGCAGGAACAGGGGTCTACGAGCAGTACTTC

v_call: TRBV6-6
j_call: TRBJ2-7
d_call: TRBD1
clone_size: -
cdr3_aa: CATNTPGQRPYEQYF
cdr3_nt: TGTGCCACAAACACCCCGGGACAGAGACCATACGAGCAGTACTTC

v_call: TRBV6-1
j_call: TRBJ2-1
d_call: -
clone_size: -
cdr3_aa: CASSEWDSPFF
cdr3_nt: TGTGCCAGCAGTGAATGGGACTCCCCGTTCTTC

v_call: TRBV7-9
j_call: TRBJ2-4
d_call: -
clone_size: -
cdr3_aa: CASSLVVGAGNIQYF
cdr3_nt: TGTGCCAGCAGCTTAGTAGTAGGGGCCGGAAACATTCAGTACTTC